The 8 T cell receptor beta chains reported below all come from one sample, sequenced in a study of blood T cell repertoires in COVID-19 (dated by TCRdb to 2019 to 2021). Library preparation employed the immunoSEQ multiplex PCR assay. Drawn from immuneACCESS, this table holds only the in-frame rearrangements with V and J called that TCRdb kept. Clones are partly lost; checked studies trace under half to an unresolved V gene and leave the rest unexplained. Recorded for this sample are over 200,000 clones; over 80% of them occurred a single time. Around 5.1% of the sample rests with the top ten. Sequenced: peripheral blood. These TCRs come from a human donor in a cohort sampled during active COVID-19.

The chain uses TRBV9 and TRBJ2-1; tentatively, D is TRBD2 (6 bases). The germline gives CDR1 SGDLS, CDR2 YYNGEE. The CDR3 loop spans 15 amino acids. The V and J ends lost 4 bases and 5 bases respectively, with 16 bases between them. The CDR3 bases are TGTGCCAGCAGCTTTCCCGGGACTGGTCACAATGAGCAGTTCTTC. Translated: CASSFPGTGHNEQFF.

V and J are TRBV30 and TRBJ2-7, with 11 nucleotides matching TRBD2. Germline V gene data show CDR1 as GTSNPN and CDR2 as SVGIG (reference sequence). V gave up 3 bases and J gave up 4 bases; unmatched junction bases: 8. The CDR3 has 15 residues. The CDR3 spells CAWRAIAGGPYEQYF. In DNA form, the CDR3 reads TGTGCCTGGAGGGCAATAGCGGGAGGGCCTTACGAGCAGTACTTC.

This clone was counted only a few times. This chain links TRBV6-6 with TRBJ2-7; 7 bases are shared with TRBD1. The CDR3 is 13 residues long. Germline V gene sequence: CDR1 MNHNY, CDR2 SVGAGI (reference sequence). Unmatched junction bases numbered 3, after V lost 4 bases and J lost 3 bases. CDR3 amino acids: CASSSGQIYEQYF. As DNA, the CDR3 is TGTGCCAGCAGTTCGGGACAGATCTACGAGCAGTACTTC.

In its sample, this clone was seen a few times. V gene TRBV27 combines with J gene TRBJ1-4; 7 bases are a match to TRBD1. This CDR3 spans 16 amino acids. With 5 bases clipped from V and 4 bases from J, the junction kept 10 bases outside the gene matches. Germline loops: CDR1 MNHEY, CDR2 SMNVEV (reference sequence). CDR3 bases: TGTGCCAGCAGTCCGGACAGGACCCCCTTTAATGAAAAACTGTTTTTT. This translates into CASSPDRTPFNEKLFF.

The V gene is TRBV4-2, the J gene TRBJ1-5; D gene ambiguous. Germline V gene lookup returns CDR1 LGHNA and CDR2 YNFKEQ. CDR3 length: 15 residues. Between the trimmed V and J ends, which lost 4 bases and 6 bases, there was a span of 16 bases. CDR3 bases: TGTGCCAGCAGCCCGGATCTTACGGGGAGTCAGCCCCAGCATTTT. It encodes CASSPDLTGSQPQHF.

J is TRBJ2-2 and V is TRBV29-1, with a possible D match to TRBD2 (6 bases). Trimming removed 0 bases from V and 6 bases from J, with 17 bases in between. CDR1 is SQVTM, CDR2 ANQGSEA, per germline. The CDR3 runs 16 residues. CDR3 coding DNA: TGCAGCGTTGAAGATACCCAGGGAGGATTTGCCGGGGAGCTGTTTTTT. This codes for CSVEDTQGGFAGELFF.

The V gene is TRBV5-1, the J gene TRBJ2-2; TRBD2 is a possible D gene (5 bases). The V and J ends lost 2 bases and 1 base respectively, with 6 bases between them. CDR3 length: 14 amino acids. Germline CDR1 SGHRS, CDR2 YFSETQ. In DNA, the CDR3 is TGCGCCAGCAGCTTAGCGGTGAACACCGGGGAGCTGTTTTTT. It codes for CASSLAVNTGELFF.

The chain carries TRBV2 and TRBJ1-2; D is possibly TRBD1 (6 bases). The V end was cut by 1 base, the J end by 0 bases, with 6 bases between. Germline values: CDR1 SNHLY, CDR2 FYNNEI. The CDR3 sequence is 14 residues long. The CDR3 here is CASSEGTANYGYTF. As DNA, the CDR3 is TGTGCCAGCAGTGAAGGGACAGCTAACTATGGCTACACCTTC.